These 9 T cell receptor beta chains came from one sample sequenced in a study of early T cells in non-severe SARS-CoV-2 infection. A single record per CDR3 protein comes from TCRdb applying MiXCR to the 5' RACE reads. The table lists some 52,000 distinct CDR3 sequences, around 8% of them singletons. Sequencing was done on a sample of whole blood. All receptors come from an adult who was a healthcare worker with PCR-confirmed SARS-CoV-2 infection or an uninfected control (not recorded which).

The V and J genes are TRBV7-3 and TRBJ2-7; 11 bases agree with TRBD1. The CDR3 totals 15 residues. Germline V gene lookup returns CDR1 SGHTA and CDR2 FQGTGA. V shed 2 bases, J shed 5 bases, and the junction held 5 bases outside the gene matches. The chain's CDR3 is CASSLGQGAIDEQYF. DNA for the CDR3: TGTGCCAGCAGCTTAGGACAGGGGGCCATAGACGAGCAGTACTTC.

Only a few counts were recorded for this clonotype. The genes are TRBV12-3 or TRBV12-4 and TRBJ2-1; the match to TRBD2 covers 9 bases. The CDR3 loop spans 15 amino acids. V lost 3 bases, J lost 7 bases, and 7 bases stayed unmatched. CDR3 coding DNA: TGTGCCAGCAGTTTGAGGGCGGGAGGGGGTAATGAGCAGTTCTTC. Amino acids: CASSLRAGGGNEQFF.

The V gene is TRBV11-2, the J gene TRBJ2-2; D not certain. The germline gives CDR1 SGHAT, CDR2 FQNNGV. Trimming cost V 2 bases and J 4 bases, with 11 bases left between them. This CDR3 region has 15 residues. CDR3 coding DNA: TGTGCCAGCAGCTTAATACAGTCAGGCACCGGGGAGCTGTTTTTT. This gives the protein CASSLIQSGTGELFF.

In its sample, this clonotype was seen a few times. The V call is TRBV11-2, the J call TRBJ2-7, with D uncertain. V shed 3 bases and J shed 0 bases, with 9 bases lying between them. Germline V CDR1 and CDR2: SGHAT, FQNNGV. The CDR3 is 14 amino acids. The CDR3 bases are TGTGCCAGCAGCTTCGTCGGTAGCTCCTACGAGCAGTACTTC. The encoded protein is CASSFVGSSYEQYF.

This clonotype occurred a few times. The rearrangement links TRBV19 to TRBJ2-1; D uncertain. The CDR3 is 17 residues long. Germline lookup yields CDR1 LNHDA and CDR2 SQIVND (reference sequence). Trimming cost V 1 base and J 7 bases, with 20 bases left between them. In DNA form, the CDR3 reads TGTGCCAGTAGTATAGGGGTAGAGGCACCTGGCTGGAATGAGCAGTTCTTC. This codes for CASSIGVEAPGWNEQFF.

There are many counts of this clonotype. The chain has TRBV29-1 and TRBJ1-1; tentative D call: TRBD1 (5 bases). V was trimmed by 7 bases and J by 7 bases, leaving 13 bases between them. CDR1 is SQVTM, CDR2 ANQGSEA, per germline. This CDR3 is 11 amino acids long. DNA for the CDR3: TGCAGCGCCGGAAAAGGGGATGAAGCTTTCTTT. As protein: CSAGKGDEAFF.

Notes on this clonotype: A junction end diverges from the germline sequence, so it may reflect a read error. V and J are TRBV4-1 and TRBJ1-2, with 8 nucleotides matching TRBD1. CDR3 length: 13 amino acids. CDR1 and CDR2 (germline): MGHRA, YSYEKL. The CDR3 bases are TGCGCCAGCAGCCAAGCGGCCGGACAGGGAAAACCCTTC. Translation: CASSQAAGQGKPF.

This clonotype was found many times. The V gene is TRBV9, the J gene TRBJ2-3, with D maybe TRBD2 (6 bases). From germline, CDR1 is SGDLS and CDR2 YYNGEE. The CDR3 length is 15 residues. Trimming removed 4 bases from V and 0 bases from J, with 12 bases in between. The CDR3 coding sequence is TGTGCCAGCAGCTTTGCTGGGGGGAGCACAGATACGCAGTATTTT. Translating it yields CASSFAGGSTDTQYF.

The CDR3 sequence is CSETGTTNEQFF. The CDR3 DNA sequence: TGCAGTGAGACAGGGACAACTAATGAGCAGTTCTTC. The chain has TRBV20-1 and TRBJ2-1, with 7 bases that match TRBD1. Germline-derived CDR1 and CDR2 are DFQATT and SNEGSKA (reference sequence). Germline trimming cut 7 bases from V and 7 bases from J; bases unmatched to any gene: 7. The CDR3 sequence is 12 residues long.